The 17 T cell receptor beta chains presented below share a single source sample, sequenced in a study of PD-1 blockade in mismatch repair-deficient tumors. Profiling relied on immunoSEQ multiplex PCR, and the TCRdb table lists in-frame clones only, not all of them. Among 120,000 or so clones listed, more than 85% were seen once. The sequences come from peripheral blood, collected 44 weeks after starting pembrolizumab. The receptors stem from an adult with mismatch repair-deficient cancer.

This chain connects TRBV6-6 to TRBJ2-5; no definite D call. V was cut by 3 bases and J by 4 bases, with 12 bases left in between. Germline V gene sequence: CDR1 MNHNY, CDR2 SVGAGI (reference sequence). The CDR3 extends over 14 amino acids. For the CDR3, the DNA is TGTGCCAGCAGTTATTCTCACGGACCAGAGACCCAGTACTTC. This sequence encodes CASSYSHGPETQYF.

The chain uses TRBV10-3 and TRBJ2-5, with 9 bases matching TRBD2. This CDR3 region has 12 residues. Per germline, CDR1 ENHRY and CDR2 SYGVKD. J was trimmed by 5 bases and V by 9 bases; bases with no gene match: 4. The chain's CDR3 is CAISGSAETQYF. CDR3 DNA: TGTGCCATTAGCGGGAGTGCGGAGACCCAGTACTTC.

As DNA, the CDR3 is TGTGCCAGCAGTGTTAATGTTGCCTACGAGCAGTACTTC. Protein product: CASSVNVAYEQYF. This sequence joins TRBV6-1 and TRBJ2-7; unclear D gene. Germline CDR1 is MNHNS and CDR2 is SASEGT. This CDR3 has 13 amino acids. Trimming cost V 4 bases and J 2 bases, with 9 bases left between them.

CDR3 coding DNA: TGTGCCTGGAGTAAAGGGTACTTCTCCTACAATGAGCAGTTCTTC. Its translation: CAWSKGYFSYNEQFF. The chain employs TRBV30 and TRBJ2-1; D gene uncertain. The germline V gene encodes CDR1 GTSNPN and CDR2 SVGIG (reference sequence). This CDR3 region has 15 residues. V was pared by 2 bases and J by 0 bases, with 11 bases between.

V and J are TRBV28 and TRBJ2-5, with 10 nucleotides matching TRBD2. The CDR3 covers 19 residues. V shed 3 bases, J shed 1 base, and the junction held 14 bases outside the gene matches. Germline V lookup: CDR1 MDHEN, CDR2 SYDVKM. CDR3 coding DNA: TGTGCCAGCAGTTTCCCCTCTAGCGGGAGCTTGTTCTCCCAAGAGACCCAGTACTTC. Amino acids: CASSFPSSGSLFSQETQYF.

J is TRBJ1-3 and V is TRBV11-3; no clear D gene. From germline, CDR1 is SGHNT and CDR2 YENEEA. CDR3 length: 14 residues. The V end lost 3 bases, the J end lost 3 bases, and 9 bases lay between the germline ends. CDR3 amino acids: CASSFLGHGNTIYF. The CDR3 coding sequence is TGTGCCAGCAGCTTCCTGGGCCATGGAAACACCATATATTTT. The full variable domain, with the rest looked up from reference TRBV11-3 and TRBJ1-3, is EAGVVQSPRYKIIEKKQPVAFWCNPISGHNTLYWYLQNLGQGPELLIRYENEEAVDDSQLPKDRFSAERLKGVDSTLKIQPAELGDSAVYLCASSFLGHGNTIYFGEGSWLTVV.

The chain recombines TRBV5-4 with TRBJ2-7; 8 bases map to TRBD2. Germline V gene data show CDR1 as SGHNT and CDR2 as YYREEE (reference sequence). The CDR3 extends over 14 amino acids. With V trimmed by 2 bases and J by 0 bases, 1 base remained unmatched. DNA for the CDR3: TGTGCCAGCAGCTTTCTAGCGGGCTCCTACGAGCAGTACTTC. This gives the protein CASSFLAGSYEQYF.

This clone was detected many times. This chain joins TRBV2 and TRBJ2-1; D ambiguous. The CDR3 has 12 residues. Looked up from germline, CDR1 is SNHLY and CDR2 is FYNNEI. Trimming removed 8 bases at V and 7 bases at J, with 12 bases between. CDR3 in amino acids: CASDDKLNEQFF. In DNA form, the CDR3 reads TGTGCCAGCGACGACAAGCTTAATGAGCAGTTCTTC.

Only one count was recorded for this clone. Additional DNA sequences in this sample encode the identical CDR3. This sequence joins TRBV7-9 and TRBJ2-7; no reliable D call. CDR3 size: 13 residues. The germline gives CDR1 SEHNR, CDR2 FQNEAQ (reference sequence). V was pared by 2 bases and J by 1 base, with 6 bases between. CDR3 nucleotides: TGTGCCAGCAGCTTACCCGGTTCCTACGAGCAGTACTTC. Translating gives CASSLPGSYEQYF.

The chain employs TRBV18 and TRBJ2-1; 9 nucleotides agree with TRBD2. V was clipped by 3 bases and J by 4 bases; unmatched bases: 7. The CDR3 loop spans 16 amino acids. CDR1 and CDR2 from the germline V gene are KGHSH and LQKENI. The CDR3 region is CASSPIAGAKYNEQFF. Here the CDR3 DNA reads TGTGCCAGCTCACCCATAGCGGGAGCAAAATACAATGAGCAGTTCTTC.

This clone was detected once. The chain has TRBV7-2 and TRBJ2-7; D is unresolved. The CDR3 runs to 14 residues. Trimming pared 5 bases from V and 3 bases from J, leaving 14 bases between. CDR1 SGHTA and CDR2 FQGNSA come from the germline V gene. CDR3 in DNA: TGTGCCAGCAGCCTGACCGACGGAAACTACGAGCAGTACTTC. Encoded protein: CASSLTDGNYEQYF.

This sequence joins TRBV28 and TRBJ2-5; D perhaps matches TRBD2 (5 bases). V lost 3 bases to trimming and J lost 4 bases, with 21 bases between them. The V gene's germline CDR1 is MDHEN and CDR2 SYDVKM. The CDR3 runs 17 residues. CDR3 in amino acids: CASSFDGRTRRSETQYF. The CDR3 bases are TGTGCCAGCAGTTTTGACGGCCGGACCAGGAGGTCAGAGACCCAGTACTTC.

V is TRBV19 and J is TRBJ2-7; D uncertain. Germline CDR1 and CDR2: LNHDA and SQIVND (reference sequence). The CDR3 length is 14 residues. The ends were cut back, 4 bases at V and 4 bases at J, with 14 bases in the middle. The CDR3 region has the DNA TGTGCCAGTAGTAATGGGGTCCGGCGATACGAGCAGTACTTC. It translates to CASSNGVRRYEQYF.

The rearrangement links TRBV5-1 to TRBJ2-2; 11 nucleotides line up with TRBD1. V lost 6 bases and J lost 6; bases outside the gene matches: 10. The CDR3 consists of 16 residues. From germline, CDR1 is SGHRS and CDR2 YFSETQ. CDR3 sequence (DNA): TGCGCCAGCACCCTGGACAGGGGGCCGACATCCGGGGAGCTGTTTTTT. It yields the protein CASTLDRGPTSGELFF.

The chain recombines TRBV4-1 with TRBJ2-5; D not resolved. CDR1 and CDR2 from the germline V gene are MGHRA and YSYEKL. V was shortened by 2 bases and J by 2 bases, with 21 bases between the two germline ends. The CDR3 is made up of 18 amino acids. CDR3: CASSQFVATKTHQETQYF. CDR3 in DNA: TGCGCCAGCAGCCAATTCGTAGCTACTAAAACTCATCAAGAGACCCAGTACTTC.

The rearrangement uses TRBV29-1 and TRBJ2-7; the D is unclear. V was cut by 1 base and J by 3 bases, with 13 bases left in between. The CDR3 loop spans 14 amino acids. Germline-derived CDR1 and CDR2 are SQVTM and ANQGSEA. CDR3 coding DNA: TGCAGCGTTGAAGCTAAGGCTCGCGGCTACGAGCAGTACTTC. Encoded protein: CSVEAKARGYEQYF.

The DNA of the CDR3 is TGTGCCATCAGTAGATCCACAGATACGCAGTATTTT. It yields the protein CAISRSTDTQYF. The chain combines TRBV10-3 with TRBJ2-3; D gene unclear. This CDR3 comprises 12 residues. Trimming pared 5 bases from V and 2 bases from J, leaving 5 bases between. The germline V gene encodes CDR1 ENHRY and CDR2 SYGVKD.